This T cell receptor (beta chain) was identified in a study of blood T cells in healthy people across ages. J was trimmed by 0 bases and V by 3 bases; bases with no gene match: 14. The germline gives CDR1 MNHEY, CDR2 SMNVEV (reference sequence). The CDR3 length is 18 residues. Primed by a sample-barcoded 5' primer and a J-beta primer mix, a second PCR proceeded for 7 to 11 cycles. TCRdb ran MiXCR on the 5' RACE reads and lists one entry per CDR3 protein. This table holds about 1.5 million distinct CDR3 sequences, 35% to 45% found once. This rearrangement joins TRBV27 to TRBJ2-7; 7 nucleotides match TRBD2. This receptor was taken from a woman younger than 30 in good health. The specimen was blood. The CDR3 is CASSLARGLQRGSYEQYF. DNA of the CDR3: TGTGCCAGCAGTTTGGCTCGCGGCCTCCAGCGGGGCTCCTACGAGCAGTACTTC.